Sequencing of this T cell receptor (beta chain) was carried out in a study of CD8+ T cells in alopecia areata. Sequencing used cDNA as its template, made by extracting RNA and reverse transcribing it. The protocol was immunoSEQ multiplex PCR, while the TCRdb copy is restricted to in-frame clones and leaves out a portion. The sample lists fewer than 250,000 clones, less than 50% occurring once. The table lists this clone with a few counts. Its antigen remains unknown. Stated treatment: oral pan-JAK inhibitor, 5-10 mg twice daily. Study-level results: Patients shared TCRs less clearly than mice did, possibly owing to HLA. Affected lesional scalp, above all in alopecia totalis/universalis, was more clonal than normal scalp.

Trimming removed 4 bases at V and 4 bases at J, with 13 bases between. This CDR3 is 13 amino acids long. Germline CDR1 is SQVTM and CDR2 is ANQGSEA. The clonotype comes from a human donor with alopecia areata. Here the sequenced sample was CD4+ T cells sorted from blood, taken around week 36, from a patient treated with tofacitinib. The chain couples TRBV29-1 to TRBJ1-2; D gene ambiguous. The CDR3 sequence: CSVVSPPGYGYTF. The CDR3 DNA reads TGCAGCGTTGTTTCGCCGCCAGGCTATGGCTACACCTTC.